This T cell receptor beta chain is drawn from a study of T cell responses to AZD1222 COVID-19 vaccine. Study results and limitations: A mostly white British donor set with more females was recruited, and clonal diversity was possibly underestimated.

This table comes from immunoSEQ multiplex PCR, and its TCRdb copy is limited to in-frame clones, with some not included. Of 100,000 to 120,000 clones listed, over 85% are singletons. In regard to this clone: Its antigen is still unknown.

The CDR3 totals 14 residues. Trimming took 5 bases from V and 5 from J; bases not matched to a gene: 5. Germline CDR1 reads SGHTA; CDR2 reads FQGTGA. This rearrangement joins TRBV7-3 to TRBJ1-1, with 10 bases matching TRBD1. The specimen comprised peripheral blood, sampled 28 days after the second AZD1222 dose. The origin of this receptor is an adult who received the AZD1222 COVID-19 vaccine. CDR3 nucleotide sequence: TGTGCCAGCAGCCAGACAGGGGGCGCTACTGAAGCTTTCTTT. Its translation: CASSQTGGATEAFF.